These 23 T cell receptor beta chains were sequenced from one sample in a study of OX40 agonist ivuxolimab in advanced cancers. Data came from immunoSEQ multiplex PCR; TCRdb stores just in-frame clones and leaves some out. The sample records 60,000 to 70,000 clones, around 80% being singletons. The material was CD4+ or CD8+ T cells sorted from blood, obtained in a trial of the OX40 agonist ivuxolimab. All receptors derive from an adult with an advanced solid tumor such as melanoma, head and neck, liver or kidney cancer.

The V and J genes are TRBV19 and TRBJ1-5; 9 bases are a match to TRBD1. The germline V gene has CDR1 LNHDA and CDR2 SQIVND (reference sequence). The CDR3 is made up of 15 amino acids. J lost 1 base, V lost 6 bases, and 4 bases had no gene match. The CDR3: CASRGQGWSNQPQHF. The CDR3 region has the DNA TGTGCCAGTAGGGGACAGGGTTGGAGCAATCAGCCCCAGCATTTT.

The chain links TRBV7-2 to TRBJ2-2; no reliable D call. Germline V CDR1 and CDR2: SGHTA, FQGNSA. V was clipped by 5 bases and J by 1 base, with 11 bases between them. This CDR3 contains 15 residues. CDR3 amino acids: CASSRGGVNTGELFF. The DNA for the CDR3 is TGTGCCAGCAGCCGTGGTGGCGTGAACACCGGGGAGCTGTTTTTT.

The gene calls are TRBV5-1 and TRBJ1-4; unclear D gene. This CDR3 region has 12 residues. V was cut by 5 bases and J by 7 bases, with 9 bases left in between. Germline CDR1 reads SGHRS; CDR2 reads YFSETQ. The DNA for the CDR3 is TGCGCCAGCAGACAGCTAGGTGAAAAACTGTTTTTT. Protein: CASRQLGEKLFF.

This clone was seen only once. J is TRBJ2-1 and V is TRBV4-1; possibly TRBD2 for D (7 bases). The length of the CDR3 is 15 residues. In germline, CDR1 is MGHRA, CDR2 YSYEKL. V was shortened by 4 bases and J by 8 bases, with 18 bases between the two germline ends. CDR3 DNA: TGCGCCAGCAGCCTAGAGGGGGGGGCCCGCGATGAGCAGTTCTTC. Translating it yields CASSLEGGARDEQFF.

The chain uses TRBV4-1 and TRBJ2-2; D might be TRBD2 (6 bases). Germline V lookup: CDR1 MGHRA, CDR2 YSYEKL. Trimming took off 0 bases at V and 7 bases at J, with 15 bases between the two ends. This CDR3 is 16 amino acids long. The CDR3 coding sequence is TGCGCCAGCAGCCAAGAAAAAGGAGGGGCCCTCGGGGAGCTGTTTTTT. Its translation is CASSQEKGGALGELFF.

This chain joins TRBV18 and TRBJ1-5, with 8 bases fitting TRBD1. Germline CDR1 is KGHSH and CDR2 is LQKENI. The CDR3 is 14 amino acids. V shed 3 bases, J shed 6 bases, and the junction held 4 bases outside the gene matches. CDR3 region: CASSPTGGGQPQHF. In nucleotides, the CDR3 is TGTGCCAGCTCACCCACAGGGGGAGGTCAGCCCCAGCATTTT.

The chain is built from TRBV5-1 and TRBJ2-3; TRBD2 matches 7 bases. The germline gives CDR1 SGHRS, CDR2 YFSETQ. The length of the CDR3 is 15 residues. V lost 1 base, J lost 2 bases, and 4 bases stayed unmatched. The CDR3 is CASSLQGGNTDTQYF. The DNA of the CDR3 is TGCGCCAGCAGCTTGCAGGGAGGGAACACAGATACGCAGTATTTT.

In its sample, this clone was seen a few times. This chain uses TRBV4-1 with TRBJ1-5; the D gene is possibly TRBD1 (5 bases). The CDR3 extends over 16 amino acids. V lost 0 bases and J lost 4, with 13 bases in between. Germline CDR1 is MGHRA and CDR2 is YSYEKL. Written as DNA, the CDR3 is TGCGCCAGCAGCCAAGATCCGGGGGTTGGAAATCAGCCCCAGCATTTT. This codes for CASSQDPGVGNQPQHF.

The V gene is TRBV2, the J gene TRBJ1-2; D is perhaps TRBD1 (6 bases). CDR1 and CDR2 from the germline V gene are SNHLY and FYNNEI. V was trimmed by 4 bases and J by 7 bases, leaving 10 bases between them. The CDR3 length is 12 residues. The CDR3: CASSAGVGGYTF. The DNA for the CDR3 is TGTGCCAGCAGTGCAGGGGTCGGTGGCTACACCTTC.

This chain links TRBV19 with TRBJ1-2; TRBD1 matches at 10 bases. Trimming removed 6 bases from V and 1 base from J; junction bases left unmatched: 5. Germline V gene data show CDR1 as LNHDA and CDR2 as SQIVND (reference sequence). This CDR3 region has 15 residues. CDR3 residues: CASRTGTGVNYGYTF. CDR3 DNA sequence: TGTGCCAGTAGGACCGGGACAGGGGTTAACTATGGCTACACCTTC.

The chain combines TRBV25-1 with TRBJ1-1; possibly TRBD1 for D (5 bases). The germline CDR1 and CDR2 sequences are MGHDK and SYGVNS. This CDR3 is 11 amino acids long. Trimming removed 9 bases at V and 9 bases at J, with 14 bases between. The CDR3 protein is CASHQGPQAFF. In DNA, the CDR3 is TGTGCCAGTCACCAGGGCCCCCAAGCTTTCTTT.

J is TRBJ2-3 and V is TRBV6-1, with 10 nucleotides matching TRBD1. V lost 3 bases to trimming and J lost 0 bases; unmatched junction nucleotides: 3. This CDR3 has 16 amino acids. Germline V lookup: CDR1 MNHNS, CDR2 SASEGT. This chain's CDR3 is CASSDSGQGSTDTQYF. CDR3 in DNA: TGTGCCAGCAGTGATTCGGGACAGGGGAGCACAGATACGCAGTATTTT.

The chain carries TRBV5-1 and TRBJ2-6, with D unresolved. V was cut by 4 bases and J by 0 bases, with 8 bases left in between. The V gene's germline CDR1 is SGHRS and CDR2 YFSETQ. CDR3 size: 15 residues. The CDR3 sequence: CASSPYTSGANVLTF. CDR3 DNA sequence: TGCGCCAGCAGCCCTTATACCTCTGGGGCCAACGTCCTGACTTTC.

The chain couples TRBV6-1 to TRBJ1-5; 8 bases match TRBD1. V shed 6 bases and J 3 bases; nucleotides not matched to a gene: 4. The CDR3 covers 14 residues. Germline V lookup: CDR1 MNHNS, CDR2 SASEGT. The CDR3 here is CASRQTGVNQPQHF. The CDR3 bases are TGTGCCAGCAGACAGACAGGGGTCAATCAGCCCCAGCATTTT.

The CDR3 here is CASSDRGPTYGYTF. The DNA of the CDR3 is TGTGCCAGCAGCGACAGGGGGCCTACATATGGCTACACCTTC. The chain employs TRBV6-5 and TRBJ1-2; TRBD1 aligns across 10 bases. The CDR3 is made up of 14 amino acids. Germline V gene lookup returns CDR1 MNHEY and CDR2 SVGAGI. J lost 5 bases, V lost 6 bases, and 6 bases had no gene match.

This sequence joins TRBV30 and TRBJ1-3; D ambiguous. The V gene lost 0 bases and the J gene lost 10 bases, with 19 bases spanning the gap. Germline V gene data show CDR1 as GTSNPN and CDR2 as SVGIG (reference sequence). The CDR3 runs to 15 residues. CDR3 nucleotide sequence: TGTGCCTGGAGTGTAGCGGGCAGGAGCGGACGTACCATATATTTT. This gives the protein CAWSVAGRSGRTIYF.

The V call is TRBV5-1, the J call TRBJ2-3, with TRBD2 as a possible D gene (7 bases). V gave up 6 bases and J gave up 5 bases, with 13 bases separating them. Germline loops: CDR1 SGHRS, CDR2 YFSETQ. This CDR3 is built from 13 residues. CDR3 DNA: TGCGCCAGCAACACGGGGGGCGTAGATACGCAGTATTTT. Its translation: CASNTGGVDTQYF.

The chain employs TRBV5-1 and TRBJ2-1; 8 nucleotides line up with TRBD2. Germline loops: CDR1 SGHRS, CDR2 YFSETQ. This CDR3 has 16 amino acids. Trimming took 2 bases from V and 3 from J; bases not matched to a gene: 7. CDR3 loop: CASSLSGGAVYNEQFF. In DNA form, the CDR3 reads TGCGCCAGCAGCTTATCCGGGGGGGCTGTCTACAATGAGCAGTTCTTC. The entire variable domain, with the rest obtained from reference TRBV5-1 and TRBJ2-1, is as follows: KAGVTQTPRYLIKTRGQQVTLSCSPISGHRSVSWYQQTPGQGLQFLFEYFSETQRNKGNFPGRFSGRQFSNSRSEMNVSTLELGDSALYLCASSLSGGAVYNEQFFGPGTRLTVL.

The chain carries TRBV6-5 and TRBJ2-7; D remains ambiguous. V was clipped by 6 bases and J by 6 bases, with 15 bases between them. CDR3 length equals 13 residues. Germline CDR1 is MNHEY and CDR2 is SVGAGI. This CDR3 reads CASSQLRNSEQYF. CDR3 DNA: TGTGCCAGCAGCCAACTTAGAAACTCCGAGCAGTACTTC.

The rearrangement joins TRBV29-1 to TRBJ1-1, with D perhaps TRBD1 (5 bases). The CDR3 extends over 12 amino acids. Looked up from germline, CDR1 is SQVTM and CDR2 is ANQGSEA. Trimming shortened V by 3 bases and J by 4 bases, and 9 bases separated the two germline ends. The CDR3 DNA sequence: TGCAGCGTTGATGGAGGGACCACTGAAGCTTTCTTT. As protein: CSVDGGTTEAFF.

The chain is built from TRBV10-3 and TRBJ2-2; D call uncertain. Per germline, CDR1 ENHRY and CDR2 SYGVKD. The V end was cut by 3 bases, the J end by 6 bases, with 14 bases between. CDR3 size: 15 residues. The CDR3 sequence: CAISERPTPAGELFF. CDR3 DNA sequence: TGTGCCATCAGTGAAAGGCCGACCCCGGCCGGGGAGCTGTTTTTT.

This chain links TRBV29-1 with TRBJ2-7; D gene ambiguous. There are 12 residues in the CDR3. The V gene's germline CDR1 is SQVTM and CDR2 ANQGSEA. Trimming stripped 4 bases from V and 3 bases from J, with 10 bases between. The CDR3 DNA reads TGCAGCGTTGCGGCACAAAGCTACGAGCAGTACTTC. Protein product: CSVAAQSYEQYF.

V and J are TRBV5-6 and TRBJ1-2; D is possibly TRBD1 (5 bases). The CDR3 runs to 15 residues. The ends were cut back, 5 bases at V and 0 bases at J, with 14 bases in the middle. CDR1 is SGHDT and CDR2 is YYEEEE in the germline V gene. Here the CDR3 reads CASRYLDIANYGYTF. Written as DNA, the CDR3 is TGTGCCAGCAGATACCTGGACATAGCTAACTATGGCTACACCTTC.